Shown below are 26 T cell receptor beta chains from a single sample sequenced in a study of blood T cell repertoires in COVID-19. TCRdb keeps only in-frame clones here, not all; method: immunoSEQ multiplex PCR. The data contain 190,000 or so clones, 86% of them seen just once; the ten biggest clones take up 4.5% to 5.5%. The specimen was PBMCs or T cells enriched from blood (not recorded which). The receptors shown here come from a young woman who had been exposed to COVID-19.

V and J are TRBV19 and TRBJ1-2; the D gene is possibly TRBD1 (6 bases). The V end lost 6 bases, the J end lost 7 bases, and 15 bases lay between the germline ends. Germline values: CDR1 LNHDA, CDR2 SQIVND (reference sequence). CDR3 length: 13 residues. This CDR3 reads CASSLSNRVGYTF. The DNA of the CDR3 is TGTGCCAGTAGCCTATCGAACAGGGTTGGCTACACCTTC.

A single count supports this clone. The gene calls are TRBV29-1 and TRBJ1-2, with 7 positions matching TRBD1. Germline CDR1 is SQVTM and CDR2 is ANQGSEA. Trimming at V came to 6 bases and at J to 7 bases, leaving 14 bases not matched to a gene. CDR3 size: 14 residues. The CDR3 DNA follows: TGCAGCGTCGGCACAGGGGACCTTACTGGTGGCTACACCTTC. As protein: CSVGTGDLTGGYTF.

V and J are TRBV5-1 and TRBJ2-7; D is perhaps TRBD2 (6 bases). Trimming cost V 1 base and J 0 bases, with 17 bases left between them. The CDR3 has 17 amino acids. Germline CDR1 reads SGHRS; CDR2 reads YFSETQ. This CDR3 is CASSLYPGGDGSYEQYF. The CDR3 region has the DNA TGCGCCAGCAGCTTGTACCCCGGGGGTGACGGCTCCTACGAGCAGTACTTC. The entire variable domain, with the rest obtained from reference TRBV5-1 and TRBJ2-7, is as follows: KAGVTQTPRYLIKTRGQQVTLSCSPISGHRSVSWYQQTPGQGLQFLFEYFSETQRNKGNFPGRFSGRQFSNSRSEMNVSTLELGDSALYLCASSLYPGGDGSYEQYFGPGTRLTVT.

This clone has just one count. This chain links TRBV7-3 with TRBJ2-5, with 10 bases fitting TRBD2. V was pared by 5 bases and J by 1 base, with 7 bases of the junction left unmatched. Germline values: CDR1 SGHTA, CDR2 FQGTGA. The CDR3 totals 16 residues. The CDR3, as DNA: TGTGCCAGCAGCCCGGGTAGCGGGGGGAGCCAAGAGACCCAGTACTTC. Translating gives CASSPGSGGSQETQYF.

This chain links TRBV28 with TRBJ2-5, with TRBD1 matching over 7 bases. The CDR3 has 14 residues. The V and J ends lost 6 bases and 1 base, in that order; junction bases with no gene match: 5. CDR1 MDHEN and CDR2 SYDVKM come from the germline V gene. The CDR3: CASRPTGPQETQYF. In DNA form, the CDR3 reads TGTGCCAGCAGACCGACAGGGCCCCAAGAGACCCAGTACTTC.

The chain uses TRBV10-3 and TRBJ1-3; 7 bases fit TRBD1. The CDR3 is made up of 14 amino acids. V dropped 4 bases and J dropped 2; count of bases not matched to a gene: 2. Germline loops: CDR1 ENHRY, CDR2 SYGVKD. CDR3 sequence reads: CAISGGQAGNTIYF. CDR3 in DNA: TGTGCCATCAGTGGAGGACAGGCTGGAAACACCATATATTTT.

The chain has TRBV7-9 and TRBJ2-3; 10 bases align to TRBD1. J gave up 6 bases and V 1 base, and 7 bases lay outside the gene matches. Germline assignment: CDR1 SEHNR and CDR2 FQNEAQ (reference sequence). The CDR3 runs 16 residues. The CDR3 DNA sequence: TGTGCCAGCAGCTTAGACGGGACAGGGGTGGTGGATACGCAGTATTTT. Translation gives CASSLDGTGVVDTQYF.

The chain combines TRBV19 with TRBJ1-1; D is undetermined. In germline, CDR1 is LNHDA, CDR2 SQIVND (reference sequence). This CDR3 is built from 13 residues. Trimming pared 8 bases from V and 5 bases from J, leaving 15 bases between. The CDR3 DNA reads as TGTGCCAGTTGTGGAGGAGAAGGTACTGAAGCTTTCTTT. This translates into CASCGGEGTEAFF.

This clone was picked up a small number of times. The chain combines TRBV5-1 with TRBJ1-2; 7 nucleotides line up with TRBD1. J gave up 3 bases and V 5 bases, and 4 bases lay outside the gene matches. Germline CDR1 reads SGHRS; CDR2 reads YFSETQ. CDR3 length: 13 residues. The DNA for the CDR3 is TGCGCCAGCAGAGGACAGGTAGACTATGGCTACACCTTC. It codes for CASRGQVDYGYTF.

This sequence joins TRBV27 and TRBJ1-5, with D uncertain. The germline V gene has CDR1 MNHEY and CDR2 SMNVEV (reference sequence). The CDR3 consists of 13 residues. V lost 2 bases, J lost 7 bases, and 9 bases lay in between. CDR3 in DNA: TGTGCCAGCAGTTTAGTCCCTCAGCAGCCCCAGCATTTT. Protein product: CASSLVPQQPQHF.

V gene TRBV28 combines with J gene TRBJ2-7, with 14 nucleotides matching TRBD2. This CDR3 is 14 amino acids long. Per germline, CDR1 MDHEN and CDR2 SYDVKM. The V and J ends lost 6 bases and 9 bases, in that order; junction bases with no gene match: 7. As DNA, the CDR3 is TGTGCCAGCAGCGAGGGACTAGCGGGGGCGAGGCAGTACTTC. It translates to CASSEGLAGARQYF.

The V and J genes are TRBV4-2 and TRBJ2-5; 8 bases match TRBD1. CDR3 length equals 14 residues. V shed 6 bases, J shed 4 bases, and the junction held 7 bases outside the gene matches. CDR1 is LGHNA, CDR2 YNFKEQ, per germline. CDR3 sequence reads: CASRGSDRGETQYF. The CDR3, as DNA: TGTGCCAGCAGGGGATCAGACAGGGGAGAGACCCAGTACTTC.

This chain connects TRBV6-5 to TRBJ1-1; unclear D gene. Trimming pared 5 bases from V and 2 bases from J, leaving 15 bases between. CDR1 and CDR2 from the germline V gene are MNHEY and SVGAGI. The CDR3 is 15 residues long. CDR3 amino acids: CASSPHGEANTEAFF. As DNA, the CDR3 is TGTGCCAGCAGTCCCCACGGGGAGGCCAACACTGAAGCTTTCTTT.

This clone is a singleton in its sample. CDR3 protein: CASSPGNLVALHF. The CDR3 DNA follows: TGTGCCAGCAGTCCCGGGAACCTCGTGGCCCTCCACTTT. The chain is built from TRBV27 and TRBJ1-6; no clear D. Trimming shortened V by 5 bases and J by 14 bases, and 16 bases separated the two germline ends. The length of the CDR3 is 13 residues. Germline V CDR1 and CDR2: MNHEY, SMNVEV (reference sequence).

As concerns this clone: A much bigger clone sits one base away, suggesting this may be a read error. Other DNA sequences of this sample code for an identical CDR3. This rearrangement joins TRBV5-8 to TRBJ1-2; no clear D. The CDR3 has 14 residues. Germline CDR1 and CDR2: SGHTS and YDEGEE. The V and J ends lost 4 bases and 1 base respectively, with 11 bases between them. The CDR3 region is CASSVDTFNYGYTF. DNA for the CDR3: TGTGCCAGCAGCGTCGACACGTTTAACTATGGCTACACCTTC. The full variable domain, its missing parts supplied by reference TRBV5-8 and TRBJ1-2, is EAGVTQSPTHLIKTRGQQATLRCSPISGHTSVYWYQQALGLGLQFLLWYDEGEERNRGNFPPRFSGRQFPNYSSELNVNALELEDSALYLCASSVDTFNYGYTFGSGTRLTVV.

This rearrangement joins TRBV30 to TRBJ1-5; D is possibly TRBD1 (5 bases). Trimming cost V 0 bases and J 5 bases, with 17 bases left between them. The CDR3 spans 16 residues. Per the germline V gene, CDR1 is GTSNPN and CDR2 is SVGIG (reference sequence). This CDR3 is CAWSVPGQGGDQPQHF. The CDR3, as DNA: TGTGCCTGGAGTGTACCGGGCCAGGGCGGAGATCAGCCCCAGCATTTT. Full variable domain (outside the CDR3, taken from reference TRBV30 and TRBJ1-5): SQTIHQWPATLVQPVGSPLSLECTVEGTSNPNLYWYRQAAGRGLQLLFYSVGIGQISSEVPQNLSASRPQDRQFILSSKKLLLSDSGFYLCAWSVPGQGGDQPQHFGDGTRLSIL.

This chain links TRBV10-3 with TRBJ2-7, with D possibly being TRBD1 (6 bases). The CDR3 contains 14 residues. Looked up from germline, CDR1 is ENHRY and CDR2 is SYGVKD. V dropped 8 bases and J dropped 3 bases, with 17 bases sitting between them. CDR3 nucleotide sequence: TGTGCCATCGCCCCAGGGCAGGGGTTCTACGAGCAGTACTTC. The encoded protein is CAIAPGQGFYEQYF.

The V call is TRBV10-3, the J call TRBJ1-2; D gene unclear. Germline CDR1 is ENHRY and CDR2 is SYGVKD. Between the trimmed V and J ends, which lost 6 bases and 3 bases, there was a span of 14 bases. The CDR3 contains 14 residues. The CDR3 loop reads CAIRDSPIDYGYTF. The CDR3 DNA sequence: TGTGCCATCAGGGACTCCCCAATCGACTATGGCTACACCTTC.

This clone has only a few counts. The chain couples TRBV3-1 (or the pseudogene TRBV3-2) to TRBJ1-2, with a weak D call TRBD1 (5 bases). The CDR3 extends over 13 amino acids. Germline V lookup: CDR1 LGHDT, CDR2 YNNKEL (reference sequence). The V gene lost 2 bases and the J gene lost 9 bases, with 13 bases spanning the gap. In DNA, the CDR3 is TGTGCCAGCAGCCAATTGGGGCCAGGGAGCTACACCTTC. Protein: CASSQLGPGSYTF.

The chain is built from TRBV28 and TRBJ2-1; D might be TRBD2 (6 bases). The CDR3 sequence is 15 residues long. V lost 7 bases, J lost 6 bases, and 19 bases lay in between. Looked up from germline, CDR1 is MDHEN and CDR2 is SYDVKM. The CDR3 sequence is CASNQPGTGFNEQFF. The CDR3 nucleotides read TGTGCCAGCAACCAGCCCGGGACTGGTTTCAATGAGCAGTTCTTC.

The V gene is TRBV28, the J gene TRBJ1-2; TRBD1 matches 12 bases. The germline gives CDR1 MDHEN, CDR2 SYDVKM. The CDR3 loop spans 17 amino acids. Losses at the gene ends were 2 bases for V and 8 bases for J; bases not matched to a gene: 12. This CDR3 is CASSLSTGTGGGWGYTF. Here the CDR3 DNA reads TGTGCCAGCAGTTTAAGCACCGGGACAGGGGGCGGATGGGGCTACACCTTC.

This clone came up once. In DNA, the CDR3 is TGTGCCACCAGTGGGCAGGGTACCAATCAGCCCCAGCATTTT. The encoded protein is CATSGQGTNQPQHF. This rearrangement joins TRBV24-1 to TRBJ1-5, with a possible D match to TRBD1 (5 bases). With 5 bases removed from V and 3 bases from J, the gap between germline ends came to 10 bases. In germline, CDR1 is KGHDR, CDR2 SFDVKD. This CDR3 region has 14 residues.

The chain uses TRBV5-1 and TRBJ2-1, with D possibly being TRBD1 (5 bases). The CDR3 runs to 16 residues. Trimming took off 0 bases at V and 0 bases at J, with 10 bases between the two ends. The germline V gene has CDR1 SGHRS and CDR2 YFSETQ. CDR3 loop: CASSLVGQGSYNEQFF. The CDR3 DNA sequence: TGCGCCAGCAGCTTGGTGGGCCAGGGCTCCTACAATGAGCAGTTCTTC.

The genes are TRBV11-2 and TRBJ2-1; 8 nucleotides align to TRBD1. After removal of 2 bases from V and 0 bases from J, the junction contained 0 bases not matched to a gene. Germline V gene sequence: CDR1 SGHAT, CDR2 FQNNGV. This CDR3 has 15 residues. In DNA, the CDR3 is TGTGCCAGCAGCTTACAGGGGGCCTCCTACAATGAGCAGTTCTTC. Translated, it gives CASSLQGASYNEQFF.

The rearrangement joins TRBV5-1 to TRBJ1-2; the match to TRBD1 covers 10 bases. Looked up from germline, CDR1 is SGHRS and CDR2 is YFSETQ. The CDR3 spans 14 residues. J was trimmed by 6 bases and V by 4 bases; bases with no gene match: 6. CDR3 amino acids: CASSVGTGDNGYTF. In nucleotides, the CDR3 is TGCGCCAGCAGCGTCGGGACAGGGGATAATGGCTACACCTTC.

Only one count was recorded for this clone. The chain combines TRBV5-1 with TRBJ2-3, with D tentatively TRBD1 (5 bases). Germline V lookup: CDR1 SGHRS, CDR2 YFSETQ. CDR3 length: 15 amino acids. Trimming removed 0 bases from V and 4 bases from J, with 12 bases in between. The CDR3 loop reads CASSLEGQMADTQYF. Here the CDR3 DNA reads TGCGCCAGCAGCTTGGAGGGGCAGATGGCAGATACGCAGTATTTT. The full variable domain, its missing parts supplied by reference TRBV5-1 and TRBJ2-3, is KAGVTQTPRYLIKTRGQQVTLSCSPISGHRSVSWYQQTPGQGLQFLFEYFSETQRNKGNFPGRFSGRQFSNSRSEMNVSTLELGDSALYLCASSLEGQMADTQYFGPGTRLTVL.